The rows below give T cell receptor beta chains drawn from one sample of a study of T cell changes during pregnancy in multiple sclerosis. Sequencing was performed with immunoSEQ multiplex PCR; in TCRdb, only in-frame clones are kept and a portion is missing. The sample includes around 100,000 clones, 90% to 95% seen only once; the top ten take more than 1.5%. The sequencing here drew on peripheral blood, taken in the third trimester of pregnancy. The source is a female donor with multiple sclerosis, enrolled in a pregnancy study. Both conserved end residues are part of each CDR3. Fields, in order: V gene, J gene, CDR3 protein.

>TRBV11-1|TRBJ2-6
CASSSGQGVSSGANVLTF
>TRBV5-4|TRBJ2-7
CASSLSAGSSYEQYF
>TRBV28|TRBJ2-1
CASSWPSAGGNNEQFF
>TRBV27|TRBJ1-1
CASSSRVNTEAFF
>TRBV28|TRBJ2-3
CASSLGDRSTDTQYF
>TRBV6-5|.
CASREITSYEQYF
>TRBV9|TRBJ1-2
CASSAGQGNGYTF
>TRBV10-3|TRBJ1-5
CAISPGTGGSNSNQPQHF
>TRBV7-3|TRBJ2-1
CASSSNNNEQFF
>TRBV6-1|TRBJ2-3
CASSYRGGRDTQYF
>TRBV5-5|TRBJ2-7
CASSSTSGNYEQYF
>TRBV9|TRBJ2-3
CASSVEAGGFTDTQYF
>TRBV5-8|TRBJ1-3
CASSQGSSGNTIYF
>TRBV12-5|TRBJ2-3
CASGFGNGDRLSTDTQYF
>TRBV27|TRBJ1-2
CASSRPGNYGYTF
>TRBV11-2|TRBJ2-4
CASSVTSGRVAKNIQYF
>TRBV19|TRBJ2-7
CASSRRQGASYEQYF
>TRBV19|TRBJ2-7
CASSPGQVSYEQYF
>TRBV29-1|TRBJ2-7
CSAVSSGSYEQYF
>TRBV28|TRBJ1-5
CASWPAGDSNQPQHF
>TRBV6-1|TRBJ1-1
CASSENPRVGDTEAFF
>TRBV5-4|TRBJ1-1
CASSLLTGKYLNTEAFF
>TRBV2|TRBJ1-2
CARGGQDNGYTF
>TRBV19|TRBJ2-1
CASSPGQGGNNEQFF
>TRBV2|TRBJ1-1
CASSGQRTEAFF
>TRBV9|TRBJ2-5
CASSVYGDPETQYF
>TRBV19|TRBJ1-5
CASSGSGGSQPQHF
>TRBV11-2|TRBJ2-7
CASSRDSGGLPYEQYF
>TRBV5-1|TRBJ1-2
CASSLGDTGGRYGYTF
>TRBV27|TRBJ2-7
CASSLRPSSEQYF
>TRBV5-5|TRBJ1-6
CASSLALFNSPLHF
>TRBV6-5|TRBJ2-5
CASRVRVQETQYF
>TRBV13|TRBJ2-2
CASSFAGRAGELFF
>TRBV28|TRBJ2-5
CASSFGQGPYQETQYF
>TRBV19|TRBJ1-5
CASSPLTQGNQPQHF
>TRBV5-4|TRBJ2-2
CASSLAGGAIGELFF
>TRBV6-1|TRBJ2-7
CASRTGVLAYEQYF
>TRBV5-1|TRBJ1-1
CASSLVAPEGAFF
>TRBV15|TRBJ2-2
CATSRDPRGTGELFF
>TRBV5-4|TRBJ2-7
CASSLAGGGRYEQYF
>TRBV2|TRBJ2-3
CASKAGGGSTDTQYF
>TRBV7-2|TRBJ2-7
CASSLSGSSYEQYF